The source of this T cell receptor beta chain is a study of T cell repertoires in cytomegalovirus infection (dated by TCRdb to the late 2010s). For context, the study as a whole: Donor HLA type was relevant to the analysis, as public TCR beta signatures indicated carriage of CMV infection together with the matching HLA type. Overall results and qualifications from the work: In both this cohort and an independent roughly 330-donor cohort, the cumulative frequency of public TCR beta family members distinguished carriers of CMV infection plus the relevant HLA type. The ex vivo response was dominated by HLA-C-restricted CMV-specific TCR beta clonotypes, and the single most frequent clonotype in two of eight donors was supplied by these HLA-C-restricted clonotypes.

This clonotype was seen at least ten times. No cognate antigen has been identified for it. No much larger clone exists at a distance of one base, and base qualities are not known. V is pruned by 2 bases and J by 4 bases, leaving 2 bases of the junction without a gene match. The germline V gene encodes CDR1 SGHTA and CDR2 FQGNSA. The CDR3 runs 15 amino acids, cysteine and phenylalanine included. Here the CDR3 DNA is all that survives: 45 bases in frame from base 1. The run used an Illumina HiSeq 1500. TCRdb applied fastp at Q25 and MiXCR to the public reads, then kept only in-frame beta chains. Each entry is one CDR3 protein sequence, shown with its most common DNA and genes. The sample table shows about 530,000 distinct CDR3 sequences, and approximately 26% are seen once. 13% of the sample is held by the ten biggest clonotypes.

Input material: PBMCs. The sequence links TRBV7-2 to TRBJ2-7; 13 bases in the junction line up with TRBD2. This clonotype was obtained from a human donor in good health (CMV status not recorded). Some clones in this sample may be carry-over from other donors' samples. The CDR3 is CASSLRLAGGYEQYF. The DNA sequence is TGTGCCAGCAGCTTAAGACTAGCGGGAGGTTACGAGCAGTACTTC.